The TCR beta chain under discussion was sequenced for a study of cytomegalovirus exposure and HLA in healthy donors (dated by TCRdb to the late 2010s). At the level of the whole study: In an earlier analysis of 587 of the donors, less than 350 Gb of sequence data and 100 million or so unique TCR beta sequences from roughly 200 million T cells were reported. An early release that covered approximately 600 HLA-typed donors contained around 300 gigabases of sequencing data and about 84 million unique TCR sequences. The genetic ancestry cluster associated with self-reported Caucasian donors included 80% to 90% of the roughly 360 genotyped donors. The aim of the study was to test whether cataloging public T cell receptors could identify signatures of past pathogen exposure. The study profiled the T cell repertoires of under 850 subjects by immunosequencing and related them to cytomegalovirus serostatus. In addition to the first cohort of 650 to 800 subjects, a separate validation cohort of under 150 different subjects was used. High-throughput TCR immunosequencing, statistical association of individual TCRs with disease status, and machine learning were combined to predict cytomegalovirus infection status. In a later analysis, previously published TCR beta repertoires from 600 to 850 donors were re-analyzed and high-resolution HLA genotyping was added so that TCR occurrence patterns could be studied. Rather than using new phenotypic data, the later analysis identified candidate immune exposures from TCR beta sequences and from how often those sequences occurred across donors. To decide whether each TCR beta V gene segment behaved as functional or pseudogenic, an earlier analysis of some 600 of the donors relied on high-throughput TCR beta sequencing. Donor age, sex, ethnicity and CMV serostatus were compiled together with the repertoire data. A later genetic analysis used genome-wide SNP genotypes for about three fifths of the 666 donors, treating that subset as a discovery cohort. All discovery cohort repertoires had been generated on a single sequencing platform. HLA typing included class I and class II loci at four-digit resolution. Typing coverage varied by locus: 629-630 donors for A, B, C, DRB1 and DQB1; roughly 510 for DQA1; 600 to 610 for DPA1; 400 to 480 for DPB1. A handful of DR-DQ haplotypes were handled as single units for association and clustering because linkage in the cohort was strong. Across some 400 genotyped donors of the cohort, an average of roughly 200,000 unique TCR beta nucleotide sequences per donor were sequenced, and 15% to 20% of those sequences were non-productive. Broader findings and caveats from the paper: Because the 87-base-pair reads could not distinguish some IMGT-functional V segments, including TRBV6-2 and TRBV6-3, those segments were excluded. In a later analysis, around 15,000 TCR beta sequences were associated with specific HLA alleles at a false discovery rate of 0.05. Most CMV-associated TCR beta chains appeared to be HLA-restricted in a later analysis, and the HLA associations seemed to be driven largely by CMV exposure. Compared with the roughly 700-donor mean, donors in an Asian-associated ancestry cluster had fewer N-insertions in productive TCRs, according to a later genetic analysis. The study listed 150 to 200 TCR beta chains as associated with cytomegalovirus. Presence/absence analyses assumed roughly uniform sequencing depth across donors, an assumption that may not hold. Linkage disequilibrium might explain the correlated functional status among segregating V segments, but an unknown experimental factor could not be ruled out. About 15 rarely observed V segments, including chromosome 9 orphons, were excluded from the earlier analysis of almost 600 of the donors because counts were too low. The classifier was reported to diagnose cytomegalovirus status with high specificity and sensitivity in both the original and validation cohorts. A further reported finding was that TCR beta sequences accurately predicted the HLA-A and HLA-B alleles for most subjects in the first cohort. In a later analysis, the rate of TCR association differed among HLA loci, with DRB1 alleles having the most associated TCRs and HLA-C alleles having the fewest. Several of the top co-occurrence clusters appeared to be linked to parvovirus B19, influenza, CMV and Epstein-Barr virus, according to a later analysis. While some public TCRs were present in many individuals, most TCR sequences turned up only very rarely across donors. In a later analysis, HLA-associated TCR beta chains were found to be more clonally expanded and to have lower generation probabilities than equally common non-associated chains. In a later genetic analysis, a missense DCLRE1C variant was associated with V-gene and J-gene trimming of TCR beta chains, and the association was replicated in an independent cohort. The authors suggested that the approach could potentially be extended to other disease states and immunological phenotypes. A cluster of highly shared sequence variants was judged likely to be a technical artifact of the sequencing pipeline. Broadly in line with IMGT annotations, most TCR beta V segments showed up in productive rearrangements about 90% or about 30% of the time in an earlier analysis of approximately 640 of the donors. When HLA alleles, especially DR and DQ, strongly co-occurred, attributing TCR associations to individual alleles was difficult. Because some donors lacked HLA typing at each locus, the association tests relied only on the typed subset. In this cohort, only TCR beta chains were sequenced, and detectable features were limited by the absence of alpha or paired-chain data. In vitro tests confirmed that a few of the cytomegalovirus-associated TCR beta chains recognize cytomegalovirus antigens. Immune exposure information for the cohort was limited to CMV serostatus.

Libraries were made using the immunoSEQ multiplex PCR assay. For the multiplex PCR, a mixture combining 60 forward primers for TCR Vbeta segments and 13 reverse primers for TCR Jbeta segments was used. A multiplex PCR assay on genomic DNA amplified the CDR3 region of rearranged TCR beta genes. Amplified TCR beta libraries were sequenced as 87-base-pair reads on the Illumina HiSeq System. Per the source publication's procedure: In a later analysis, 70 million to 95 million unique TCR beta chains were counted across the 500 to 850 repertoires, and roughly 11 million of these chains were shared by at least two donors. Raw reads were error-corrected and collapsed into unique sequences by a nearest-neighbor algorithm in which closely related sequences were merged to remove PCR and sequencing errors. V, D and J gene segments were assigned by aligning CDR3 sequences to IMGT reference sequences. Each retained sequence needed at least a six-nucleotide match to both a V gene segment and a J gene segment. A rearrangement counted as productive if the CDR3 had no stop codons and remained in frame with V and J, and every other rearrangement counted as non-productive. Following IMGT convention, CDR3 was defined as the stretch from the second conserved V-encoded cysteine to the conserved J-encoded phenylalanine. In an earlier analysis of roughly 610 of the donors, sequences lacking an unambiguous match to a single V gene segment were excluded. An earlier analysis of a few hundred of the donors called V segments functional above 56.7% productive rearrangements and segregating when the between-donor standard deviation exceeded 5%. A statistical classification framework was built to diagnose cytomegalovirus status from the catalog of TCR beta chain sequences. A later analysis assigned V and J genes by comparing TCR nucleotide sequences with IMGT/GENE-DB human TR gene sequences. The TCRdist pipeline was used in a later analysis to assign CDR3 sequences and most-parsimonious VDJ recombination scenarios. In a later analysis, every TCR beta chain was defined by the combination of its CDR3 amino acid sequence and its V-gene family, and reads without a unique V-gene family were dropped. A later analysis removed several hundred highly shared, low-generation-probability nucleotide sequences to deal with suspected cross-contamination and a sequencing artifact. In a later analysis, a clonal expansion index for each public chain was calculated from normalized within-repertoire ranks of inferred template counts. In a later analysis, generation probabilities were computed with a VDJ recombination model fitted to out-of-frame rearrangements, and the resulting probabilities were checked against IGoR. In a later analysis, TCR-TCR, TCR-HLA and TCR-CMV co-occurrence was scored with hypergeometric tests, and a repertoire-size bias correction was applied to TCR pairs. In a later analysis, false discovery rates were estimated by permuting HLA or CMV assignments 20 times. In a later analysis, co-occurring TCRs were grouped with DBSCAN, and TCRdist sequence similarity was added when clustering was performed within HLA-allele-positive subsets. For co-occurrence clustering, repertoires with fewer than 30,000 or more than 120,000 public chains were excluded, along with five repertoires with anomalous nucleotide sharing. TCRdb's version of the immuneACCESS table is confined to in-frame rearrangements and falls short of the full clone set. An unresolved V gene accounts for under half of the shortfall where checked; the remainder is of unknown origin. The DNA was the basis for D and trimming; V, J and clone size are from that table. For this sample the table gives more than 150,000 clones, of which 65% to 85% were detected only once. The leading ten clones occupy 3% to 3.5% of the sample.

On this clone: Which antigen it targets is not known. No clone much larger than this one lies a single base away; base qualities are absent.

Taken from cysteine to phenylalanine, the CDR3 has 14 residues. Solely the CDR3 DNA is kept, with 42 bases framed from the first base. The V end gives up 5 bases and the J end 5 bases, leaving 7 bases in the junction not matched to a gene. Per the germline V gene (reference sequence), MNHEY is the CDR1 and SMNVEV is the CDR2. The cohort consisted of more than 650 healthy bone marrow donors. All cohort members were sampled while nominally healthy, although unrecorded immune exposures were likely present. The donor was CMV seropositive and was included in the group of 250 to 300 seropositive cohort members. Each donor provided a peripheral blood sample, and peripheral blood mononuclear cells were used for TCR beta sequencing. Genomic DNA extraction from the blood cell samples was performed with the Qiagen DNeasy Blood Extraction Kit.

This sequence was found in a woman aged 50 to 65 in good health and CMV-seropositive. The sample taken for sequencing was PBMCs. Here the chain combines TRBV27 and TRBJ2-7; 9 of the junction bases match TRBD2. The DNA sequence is TGTGCCAGCAGTCCTCTGACTAGCGGTAACGAGCAGTACTTC. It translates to CASSPLTSGNEQYF.